This TCR beta chain is from a study of T cell clusters in autoimmune cytopenias. One tube held mixed TRB-A and TRB-B primer pools for touch-down PCR. Following a re-call of the multiplex PCR reads, TCRdb has one entry per CDR3 protein and lacks DNA. The table lists just under 5,000 distinct CDR3 sequences. Findings and caveats of the study: The T cell clusters came from computational analysis alone and lack functional validation. TRB repertoire shifts in secondary cytopenia and chronic lymphocytic leukemia mostly reflected lymphoma, not autoimmunity.

TRB was amplified from roughly 0.25 ug of peripheral blood genomic DNA per sample. On this clonotype itself: Its cognate antigen is unknown.

The CDR3 runs to 14 residues. Germline CDR1 SGHTA, CDR2 FQGTGA. These same records also appear under a second study, on T cell repertoires in aging, cancer and after chemotherapy. That report notes: Paired samples before and after chemotherapy came from chronic lymphocytic leukemia patients on fludarabine- or bendamustine-based regimens. In each cancer cohort, median generation probability increased across chemotherapy, suggesting thymic output rebounded.

Sequences were obtained from peripheral blood. The sequence came from a human donor with chronic lymphocytic leukemia. The donor label of this sample is uncertain. The chain links TRBV7-3 to TRBJ2-2; the D call from TCRdb, TRBD2, cannot be confirmed without DNA. CDR3: CASRTTSATGELFF.